What follows are 29 T cell receptor beta chains derived from one specimen sequenced in a study of regulatory T cells in long-lasting Graves disease. The time point denotes: persistent/refractory GD, antithyroid drugs over 5 years with positive TRAb. PBMC RNA was the source of the TCR library. Construction of the TCR beta libraries employed iRepertoire HTBI primers in conjunction with Arm-PCR of CDR3 regions. TCRdb processed the multiplex PCR reads anew with MiXCR; each CDR3 protein has one entry. This sample has 400,000 to 600,000 distinct CDR3 sequences; about a fifth occur once, and the top ten carry roughly 6.9%. Specimen: peripheral blood mononuclear cells (PBMCs), collected when the disease was refractory, from a patient treated with antithyroid drugs. Receptors were obtained from a female donor with Graves disease.

This clonotype showed up just a few times. The chain employs TRBV9 and TRBJ1-1; D ambiguous. Between the trimmed V and J ends, which lost 0 bases and 7 bases, there was a span of 7 bases. CDR1 and CDR2 (germline): SGDLS, YYNGEE. This CDR3 is 12 amino acids long. CDR3 residues: CASSVGFGEAFF. The CDR3 DNA is TGTGCCAGCAGCGTAGGATTCGGTGAAGCTTTCTTT. The whole variable domain, filled in from reference TRBV9 and TRBJ1-1, reads DSGVTQTPKHLITATGQRVTLRCSPRSGDLSVYWYQQSLDQGLQFLIQYYNGEERAKGNILERFSAQQFPDLHSELNLSSLELGDSALYFCASSVGFGEAFFGQGTRLTVV.

The J gene is TRBJ2-5, the V gene TRBV6-1; possible D gene TRBD2, 6 bases. This CDR3 has 13 amino acids. Trimming pared 8 bases from V and 4 bases from J, leaving 14 bases between. The germline CDR1 and CDR2 sequences are MNHNS and SASEGT. CDR3 DNA sequence: TGTGCCAGCCACGGACCAGCGGGAGAGACCCAGTACTTC. Its translation is CASHGPAGETQYF.

The sample holds a few counts of this clonotype. V usage is TRBV5-1 and J usage is TRBJ1-1; D uncertain. From germline, CDR1 is SGHRS and CDR2 YFSETQ. Between the trimmed V and J ends, which lost 0 bases and 4 bases, there was a span of 10 bases. There are 14 residues in the CDR3. As DNA, the CDR3 is TGCGCCAGCAGCTTGGTGATAGGAGGCACTGAAGCTTTCTTT. Protein: CASSLVIGGTEAFF.

The chain couples TRBV7-9 to TRBJ2-2; 10 bases line up with TRBD2. Trimming took 5 bases from V and 7 from J; bases not matched to a gene: 7. Germline values: CDR1 SEHNR, CDR2 FQNEAQ (reference sequence). This CDR3 is 15 amino acids long. CDR3 in DNA: TGTGCCAGCAGCATCAGCGGGGGGGCAAGCGGGGAGCTGTTTTTT. Translating it yields CASSISGGASGELFF.

This clonotype was detected only a few times. The chain joins TRBV19 to TRBJ1-1; D possibly corresponds to TRBD1 (5 bases). This CDR3 contains 14 residues. The V and J ends lost 6 bases and 11 bases respectively, with 22 bases between them. The germline V gene encodes CDR1 LNHDA and CDR2 SQIVND (reference sequence). This CDR3 is CASRRVGEFDSAFF. CDR3 sequence (DNA): TGTGCCAGTAGGAGGGTAGGGGAATTTGATAGTGCTTTCTTT.

The chain employs TRBV19 and TRBJ1-1, with D hard to call. V lost 0 bases, J lost 1 base, and 6 bases lay in between. The germline V gene has CDR1 LNHDA and CDR2 SQIVND (reference sequence). The CDR3 runs 14 residues. The CDR3: CASSIDLANTEAFF. DNA of the CDR3: TGTGCCAGTAGTATAGATCTGGCGAACACTGAAGCTTTCTTT.

The V gene is TRBV28, the J gene TRBJ2-7; perhaps TRBD1 as D (6 bases). V lost 3 bases and J 0 bases, leaving 9 bases between the germline ends. CDR1 MDHEN and CDR2 SYDVKM come from the germline V gene. The CDR3 loop spans 14 amino acids. CDR3 region: CASSFRGGSYEQYF. CDR3 coding DNA: TGTGCCAGCAGTTTCAGGGGCGGCTCCTACGAGCAGTACTTC.

Many counts were recorded for this clonotype. CDR3 sequence: CASSEWYKNTEAFF. DNA of the CDR3: TGTGCCAGCAGTGAATGGTACAAGAACACTGAAGCTTTCTTT. The rearrangement joins TRBV6-1 to TRBJ1-1; D ambiguous. This CDR3 is 14 amino acids long. Germline CDR1 reads MNHNS; CDR2 reads SASEGT. V lost 2 bases to trimming and J lost 1 base, with 8 bases between them.

This clonotype was recorded many times. CDR3 nucleotide sequence: TGTGCCAGCAGCACGGACAGGAGATATACAATCCAGCCCCAGCATTTT. Translating gives CASSTDRRYTIQPQHF. The chain carries TRBV6-1 and TRBJ1-5; TRBD1 aligns across 7 bases. The CDR3 contains 16 residues. V shed 6 bases and J 7 bases; nucleotides not matched to a gene: 15. Germline V CDR1 and CDR2: MNHNS, SASEGT.

The rearrangement joins TRBV4-1 to TRBJ1-4; D ambiguous. The germline V and J ends were trimmed by 4 bases and 6 bases, with 15 bases remaining between them. This CDR3 region has 15 residues. Germline-derived CDR1 and CDR2 are MGHRA and YSYEKL. CDR3 loop: CASSRTEATHEKLFF. The CDR3 nucleotides are TGCGCCAGCAGCCGGACGGAGGCTACTCATGAAAAACTGTTTTTT.

This clonotype was counted only a few times. This chain connects TRBV29-1 to TRBJ2-7; D may correspond to TRBD1 or TRBD2 (5 bases each). Trimming took off 4 bases at V and 0 bases at J, with 13 bases between the two ends. In germline, CDR1 is SQVTM, CDR2 ANQGSEA. The CDR3 spans 14 residues. CDR3 amino acids: CSVVGASSSYEQYF. The CDR3 DNA follows: TGCAGCGTTGTCGGGGCTTCGAGCTCCTACGAGCAGTACTTC.

This chain connects TRBV19 to TRBJ2-7; 7 bases map to TRBD2. The CDR3 runs to 15 residues. Germline-derived CDR1 and CDR2 are LNHDA and SQIVND (reference sequence). Losses at the gene ends were 2 bases for V and 2 bases for J; bases not matched to a gene: 6. In DNA form, the CDR3 reads TGTGCCAGTAGTATAAGGGCTAGCGGAGCCTACGAGCAGTACTTC. Its protein is CASSIRASGAYEQYF. The full variable domain, completed using reference TRBV19 and TRBJ2-7, is DGGITQSPKYLFRKEGQNVTLSCEQNLNHDAMYWYRQDPGQGLRLIYYSQIVNDFQKGDIAEGYSVSREKKESFPLTVTSAQKNPTAFYLCASSIRASGAYEQYFGPGTRLTVT.

There are a few counts of this clonotype. The rearrangement links TRBV7-3 to TRBJ2-7; tentative D call: TRBD1 (5 bases). Germline CDR1 is SGHTA and CDR2 is FQGTGA. V was cut by 0 bases and J by 6 bases, with 9 bases left in between. The CDR3 covers 13 residues. The CDR3 sequence: CASSLTGQAEQYF. In DNA, the CDR3 is TGTGCCAGCAGCTTAACGGGGCAAGCCGAGCAGTACTTC.

This clonotype was counted at least ten times. The chain employs TRBV12-3 or TRBV12-4 and TRBJ1-4; 8 bases map to TRBD1. This CDR3 is built from 14 residues. V shed 3 bases, J shed 4 bases, and the junction held 1 base outside the gene matches. The CDR3: CASSFTGGNEKLFF. In nucleotides, the CDR3 is TGTGCCAGCAGTTTTACAGGGGGTAATGAAAAACTGTTTTTT.

This clonotype showed up many times. This chain uses TRBV13 with TRBJ2-7, with D possibly TRBD1 on 6 matching bases. The V gene's germline CDR1 is PRHDT and CDR2 FYEKMQ (reference sequence). The CDR3 consists of 14 residues. Trimming took off 6 bases at V and 2 bases at J, with 14 bases between the two ends. Written as DNA, the CDR3 is TGTGCCAGCAGTCAGGGGTTGGGGGCCTACGAGCAGTACTTC. Translating it yields CASSQGLGAYEQYF.

This clonotype has at least ten counts. This sequence joins TRBV5-1 and TRBJ1-1; D uncertain. Germline loops: CDR1 SGHRS, CDR2 YFSETQ. The CDR3 extends over 14 amino acids. V shed 0 bases and J shed 1 base, with 7 bases lying between them. Here the CDR3 reads CASSLVTENTEAFF. CDR3 DNA: TGCGCCAGCAGCTTGGTTACGGAGAACACTGAAGCTTTCTTT.

This clonotype was detected a few times. V is TRBV29-1 and J is TRBJ1-1, with a tentative D call TRBD1 (5 bases). The CDR3 covers 13 residues. Per the germline V gene, CDR1 is SQVTM and CDR2 is ANQGSEA. Trimming left V 4 bases short and J 0 bases short, with 9 bases between. CDR3 sequence reads: CSVVRVMNTEAFF. The CDR3 coding sequence is TGCAGCGTTGTCAGGGTTATGAACACTGAAGCTTTCTTT. Supplemented by reference TRBV29-1 and TRBJ1-1, the full variable domain reads SAVISQKPSRDICQRGTSLTIQCQVDSQVTMMFWYRQQPGQSLTLIATANQGSEATYESGFVIDKFPISRPNLTFSTLTVSNMSPEDSSIYLCSVVRVMNTEAFFGQGTRLTVV.

This chain joins TRBV5-1 and TRBJ2-2; no reliable D call. The CDR3 runs 13 residues. Germline V lookup: CDR1 SGHRS, CDR2 YFSETQ. V lost 6 bases to trimming and J lost 3 bases, with 9 bases between them. This CDR3 is CASTAADTGELFF. CDR3 nucleotides: TGCGCCAGCACTGCCGCGGACACCGGGGAGCTGTTTTTT. The full variable domain, with the rest looked up from reference TRBV5-1 and TRBJ2-2, is KAGVTQTPRYLIKTRGQQVTLSCSPISGHRSVSWYQQTPGQGLQFLFEYFSETQRNKGNFPGRFSGRQFSNSRSEMNVSTLELGDSALYLCASTAADTGELFFGEGSRLTVL.

The CDR3 loop is CASTGMSGNTIYF. The DNA of the CDR3 is TGTGCCAGCACTGGGATGTCTGGAAACACCATATATTTT. V and J are TRBV12-3 or TRBV12-4 and TRBJ1-3; D is ambiguous. The CDR3 is made up of 13 amino acids. Trimming left V 7 bases short and J 1 base short, with 8 bases between.

A few counts support this clonotype. V usage is TRBV7-9 and J usage is TRBJ2-7; D unresolved. V was pared by 0 bases and J by 0 bases, with 15 bases between. Germline V lookup: CDR1 SEHNR, CDR2 FQNEAQ (reference sequence). The CDR3 extends over 17 amino acids. CDR3 DNA: TGTGCCAGCAGCTTAGCTCCATGGGTGGGGTCCTCCTACGAGCAGTACTTC. Residues: CASSLAPWVGSSYEQYF.

J is TRBJ2-2 and V is TRBV19; D is possibly TRBD1 (6 bases). CDR1 is LNHDA, CDR2 SQIVND, per germline (reference sequence). The CDR3 covers 15 residues. The V gene lost 3 bases and the J gene lost 2 bases, with 10 bases spanning the gap. CDR3 loop: CASSIGTTNTGELFF. The CDR3 DNA sequence: TGTGCCAGTAGTATCGGGACAACAAACACCGGGGAGCTGTTTTTT.

The chain couples TRBV6-1 to TRBJ2-7; 13 bases agree with TRBD2. The CDR3 covers 15 residues. The trim removed 5 bases at V and 7 bases at J, leaving 8 bases unmatched. Germline loops: CDR1 MNHNS, CDR2 SASEGT. As DNA, the CDR3 is TGTGCCAGCAGTCCGAGACTAGCGGGAGGTTGGGAGCAGTACTTC. Protein: CASSPRLAGGWEQYF.

This clonotype was seen at least ten times. Mismatch with germline at one junction end may stem from a read error. The chain carries TRBV2 and TRBJ2-5, with D perhaps given as TRBD1 or TRBD2 (5 bases each). Per germline, CDR1 SNHLY and CDR2 FYNNEI. This CDR3 has 13 amino acids. CDR3 sequence (DNA): TGTGCCAGCAGCGAAGAGGGGCAAGAGACCCAGTACTTC. Translating it yields CASSEEGQETQYF.

This clonotype showed up just once. Just one base apart from a much larger clone, this may be a read error. The V and J genes are TRBV11-2 and TRBJ2-7; D might be TRBD1 (6 bases). The germline V gene has CDR1 SGHAT and CDR2 FQNNGV. This CDR3 contains 14 residues. CDR3 protein: CASSLVSGAYEQCF. CDR3 nucleotide sequence: TGTGCCAGCAGCTTAGTGTCAGGGGCCTACGAGCAGTGCTTC.

This clonotype occurred many times. The chain couples TRBV27 to TRBJ1-4; D uncertain. V lost 2 bases and J lost 0, with 7 bases in between. The germline CDR1 and CDR2 sequences are MNHEY and SMNVEV (reference sequence). This CDR3 contains 15 residues. The CDR3 nucleotides read TGTGCCAGCAGTTTAACTCCGGCAACTAATGAAAAACTGTTTTTT. It translates to CASSLTPATNEKLFF.

This clonotype occurred many times. This chain uses TRBV5-1 with TRBJ2-4; 9 bases map to TRBD1. CDR3 length equals 13 residues. Germline CDR1 is SGHRS and CDR2 is YFSETQ. V trimming: 4 bases; J trimming: 9 bases; junction bases outside the gene matches: 5. The CDR3 here is CASSMGQGGIQYF. CDR3 bases: TGCGCCAGCAGCATGGGACAGGGTGGCATTCAGTACTTC.

V gene TRBV20-1 combines with J gene TRBJ1-6, with D possibly TRBD1 on 5 matching bases. Trimming took off 6 bases at V and 7 bases at J, with 13 bases between the two ends. Germline V gene lookup returns CDR1 DFQATT and CDR2 SNEGSKA (reference sequence). This CDR3 spans 13 amino acids. The CDR3 nucleotides are TGCAGTGCCTGGGGACCTAGCAATTCACCCCTCCACTTT. Its protein product is CSAWGPSNSPLHF.

This clonotype has a handful of counts. The J gene is TRBJ2-7, the V gene TRBV6-1; 11 bases line up with TRBD2. Germline V gives CDR1 MNHNS, CDR2 SASEGT. V was pared by 6 bases and J by 0 bases, with 4 bases of the junction left unmatched. The CDR3 is 15 residues long. CDR3 loop: CASSRLAGTSYEQYF. The CDR3 DNA reads as TGTGCCAGCAGCCGACTAGCGGGGACCTCCTACGAGCAGTACTTC.

To note about this clonotype: A much more abundant neighbour one base away suggests this may be a read error. V is TRBV27 and J is TRBJ1-2, with D possibly TRBD1 on 5 matching bases. The V gene's germline CDR1 is MNHEY and CDR2 SMNVEV (reference sequence). The V and J ends lost 4 bases and 0 bases respectively, with 15 bases between them. The CDR3 extends over 16 amino acids. CDR3 loop: CASSSITGVTNYGYTF. The CDR3 region has the DNA TGTGCCAGCAGTTCTATAACAGGAGTTACTAACTATGGCTACACCTTC.